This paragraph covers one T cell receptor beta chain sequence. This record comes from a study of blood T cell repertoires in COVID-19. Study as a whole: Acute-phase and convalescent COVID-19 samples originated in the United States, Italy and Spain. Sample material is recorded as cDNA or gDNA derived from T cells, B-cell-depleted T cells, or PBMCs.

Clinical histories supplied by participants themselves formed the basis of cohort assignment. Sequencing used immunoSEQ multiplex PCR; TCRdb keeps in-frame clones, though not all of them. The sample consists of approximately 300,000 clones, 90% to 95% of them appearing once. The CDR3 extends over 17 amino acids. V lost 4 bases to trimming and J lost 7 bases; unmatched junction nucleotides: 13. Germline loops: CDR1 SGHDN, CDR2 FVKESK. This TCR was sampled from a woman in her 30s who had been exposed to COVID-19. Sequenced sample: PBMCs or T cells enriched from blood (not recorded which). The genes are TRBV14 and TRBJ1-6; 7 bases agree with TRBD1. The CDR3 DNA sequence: TGTGCCAGCAGCCCAATGACAGGGATGGGGATAAATTCACCCCTCCACTTT. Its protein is CASSPMTGMGINSPLHF. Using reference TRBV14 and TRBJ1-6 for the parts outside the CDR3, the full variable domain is EAGVTQFPSHSVIEKGQTVTLRCDPISGHDNLYWYRRVMGKEIKFLLHFVKESKQDESGMPNNRFLAERTGGTYSTLKVQPAELEDSGVYFCASSPMTGMGINSPLHFGNGTRLTVT.